This T cell receptor (beta chain) appears in the sequencing data of a study of blood T cell repertoires in COVID-19. About the research overall: Specimens from acute and convalescent COVID-19 originated in the United States, Italy and Spain. Sources were T cells, B-cell-depleted T cells, or PBMCs; the material itself was cDNA or gDNA.

In the authors' methods: Reference gene primer amplification gave estimated nucleated cell counts. Clones were read by immunoSEQ multiplex PCR, and TCRdb kept only the in-frame ones, dropping some. V, J and clone size are taken as reported in that table, and D and trimming were inferred from the DNA itself. Here the sample spans 150,000 to 200,000 clones, 65% to 90% being singletons. CDR3 length: 16 residues. V shed 6 bases, J shed 2 bases, and the junction held 6 bases outside the gene matches. Germline assignment: CDR1 MNHEY and CDR2 SMNVEV (reference sequence). The rearrangement joins TRBV27 to TRBJ1-5, with 11 bases matching TRBD1. The receptor comes from a man in his fifties or sixties with acute or convalescent COVID-19. Material: peripheral blood. As DNA, the CDR3 is TGTGCCAGCAGGTGGACAGGGGGCTACGGCAATCAGCCCCAGCATTTT. This sequence encodes CASRWTGGYGNQPQHF.